A single sample gave rise to the 18 T cell receptor beta chains below, sequenced in a study of CD8+CD57+ T cells in acquired aplastic anemia. For CDR3 and TCR beta VDJ profiling, genomic DNA was the template used. Via MiXCR, TCRdb re-called the reads, giving one row per CDR3 protein. The sample contains 200,000 to 250,000 distinct CDR3 sequences, 65% of which appear only once. By flow cytometry, patients selected for sequencing had shown an expansion of CD8+CD57+ cells. Sequenced input: sorted CD4+, CD8+, or CD8+CD57+ T cells (not recorded which) from PBMCs. The receptors were sampled from a human donor with aplastic anemia.

CDR3 protein: CATSRVPGTYEQYF. In nucleotides, the CDR3 is TGTGCCACCAGCAGAGTTCCGGGGACCTACGAGCAGTACTTC. V and J are TRBV15 and TRBJ2-7, with TRBD2 as a possible D gene (5 bases). V shed 1 base and J shed 2 bases, with 9 bases lying between them. CDR3 size: 14 residues. Looked up from germline, CDR1 is LNHNV and CDR2 is YYDKDF (reference sequence).

The chain couples TRBV20-1 to TRBJ1-5; a possible D gene is TRBD1 (6 bases). Germline lookup yields CDR1 DFQATT and CDR2 SNEGSKA (reference sequence). Trimming removed 1 base at V and 8 bases at J, with 15 bases between. The length of the CDR3 is 14 residues. The CDR3 DNA reads TGCAGTGCTAGAGTCATTAGGGGGAGAAAGCCCCAGCATTTT. The encoded protein is CSARVIRGRKPQHF.

The table lists this clonotype with a few counts. This chain joins TRBV7-8 and TRBJ1-3; 7 bases agree with TRBD1. Unmatched junction bases numbered 8, after V lost 5 bases and J lost 4 bases. Germline V lookup: CDR1 SGHVS, CDR2 FQNEAQ. The CDR3 totals 15 residues. The CDR3 region has the DNA TGTGCCAGCAGCCGAATTACAGGGGTAGGAAACACCATATATTTT. This translates into CASSRITGVGNTIYF. The complete variable domain, with remaining parts taken from reference TRBV7-8 and TRBJ1-3, reads GAGVSQSPRYKVAKRGQDVALRCDPISGHVSLFWYQQALGQGPEFLTYFQNEAQLDKSGLPSDRFFAERPEGSVSTLKIQRTQQEDSAVYLCASSRITGVGNTIYFGEGSWLTVV.

The chain carries TRBV15 and TRBJ2-3; D possibly matches TRBD1 or TRBD2 (7 bases each). Trimming shortened V by 1 base and J by 3 bases, and 17 bases separated the two germline ends. This CDR3 has 17 amino acids. Germline values: CDR1 LNHNV, CDR2 YYDKDF (reference sequence). The CDR3 loop is CATSRAEGAGATDTQYF. CDR3 nucleotide sequence: TGTGCCACCAGCAGAGCCGAGGGGGCGGGAGCTACAGATACGCAGTATTTT.

J is TRBJ2-7 and V is TRBV20-1, with no clear D. Germline V gene sequence: CDR1 DFQATT, CDR2 SNEGSKA (reference sequence). CDR3 size: 12 residues. V dropped 6 bases and J dropped 2 bases, with 11 bases sitting between them. Written as DNA, the CDR3 is TGCAGTGCCCCCATAGGCCCCTACGAGCAGTACTTC. Protein product: CSAPIGPYEQYF.

This clonotype has ten or more counts. The chain combines TRBV27 with TRBJ2-7, with 7 bases fitting TRBD2. There are 17 residues in the CDR3. Losses at the gene ends were 2 bases for V and 0 bases for J; bases not matched to a gene: 10. CDR1 and CDR2 from the germline V gene are MNHEY and SMNVEV (reference sequence). This CDR3 reads CASSLSGDLPVSYEQYF. Here the CDR3 DNA reads TGTGCCAGCAGTTTAAGCGGGGACCTACCCGTCTCCTACGAGCAGTACTTC.

In its sample, this clonotype was seen many times. The gene calls are TRBV19 and TRBJ2-7; D may be TRBD2 (5 bases). Trimming pared 3 bases from V and 0 bases from J, leaving 21 bases between. The CDR3 extends over 18 amino acids. Germline CDR1 and CDR2: LNHDA and SQIVND (reference sequence). In nucleotides, the CDR3 is TGTGCCAGTAGTATTGGGCCAGGATCCCGACTATACTCCTACGAGCAGTACTTC. Translated: CASSIGPGSRLYSYEQYF.

This clonotype came up many times. V is TRBV12-3 or TRBV12-4 and J is TRBJ2-1, with unresolved D. V was shortened by 4 bases and J by 6 bases, with 7 bases between the two germline ends. The CDR3 is 12 amino acids. The CDR3 DNA reads as TGTGCCAGCAGTTCTCCCGTCAATGAGCAGTTCTTC. It translates to CASSSPVNEQFF.

With respect to this clonotype: The junction does not match germline at one end; this may be a read error. The chain recombines TRBV7-9 with TRBJ1-2; D remains unclear. This CDR3 contains 14 residues. From germline, CDR1 is SEHNR and CDR2 FQNEAQ (reference sequence). The CDR3 spells CASSRRTLNYDYTF. CDR3 coding DNA: TGTGCCAGCAGCCGAAGGACCCTGAACTATGACTACACCTTC.

This chain links TRBV7-6 with TRBJ2-3, with D possibly being TRBD1 or TRBD2 (5 bases each). From germline, CDR1 is SGHVS and CDR2 FNYEAQ. The V end was cut by 5 bases, the J end by 4 bases, with 19 bases between. The CDR3 is 16 residues long. CDR3: CASSPLPGRTADTQYF. CDR3 DNA sequence: TGTGCCAGCAGCCCCCTGCCGGGGCGGACCGCAGATACGCAGTATTTT. The whole variable domain, filled in from reference TRBV7-6 and TRBJ2-3, reads GAGVSQSPRYKVTKRGQDVALRCDPISGHVSLYWYRQALGQGPEFLTYFNYEAQQDKSGLPNDRFSAERPEGSISTLTIQRTEQRDSAMYRCASSPLPGRTADTQYFGPGTRLTVL.

The chain carries TRBV5-6 and TRBJ1-6; 7 bases line up with TRBD1. Germline CDR1 and CDR2: SGHDT and YYEEEE. The CDR3 extends over 12 amino acids. The V gene end was trimmed by 2 bases and the J gene end by 12 bases; junction bases not matched to a gene: 2. The CDR3 here is CASSLTGEPLHF. The CDR3, as DNA: TGTGCCAGCAGCTTAACAGGGGAACCCCTCCACTTT.

The V and J genes are TRBV2 and TRBJ2-1; 8 nucleotides align to TRBD2. Germline V gives CDR1 SNHLY, CDR2 FYNNEI. Germline trimming cut 9 bases from V and 1 base from J; bases unmatched to any gene: 5. The CDR3 consists of 14 residues. The CDR3 sequence: CASNSGVSYNEQFF. The CDR3 DNA reads as TGTGCCAGTAATAGCGGGGTTTCCTACAATGAGCAGTTCTTC.

The rearrangement uses TRBV7-8 and TRBJ2-5; a possible D gene is TRBD1 (5 bases). The germline CDR1 and CDR2 sequences are SGHVS and FQNEAQ. CDR3 length equals 13 residues. V lost 1 base and J lost 6, with 9 bases in between. CDR3 sequence reads: CASSLVGAQTQYF. DNA for the CDR3: TGTGCCAGCAGCTTAGTAGGGGCCCAGACCCAGTACTTC.

Ten or more counts support this clonotype. The chain recombines TRBV5-5 with TRBJ2-7; 11 bases are a match to TRBD2. There are 17 residues in the CDR3. Germline V gives CDR1 SGHKS, CDR2 YYEKEE (reference sequence). With 2 bases clipped from V and 3 bases from J, the junction kept 10 bases outside the gene matches. The CDR3 bases are TGTGCCAGCAGCTTTGGCCCACCGGGACTAGCGGTCTACGAGCAGTACTTC. Translating gives CASSFGPPGLAVYEQYF.

This sequence joins TRBV11-2 and TRBJ2-7, with TRBD1 as a possible D gene (6 bases). This CDR3 has 14 residues. Trimming stripped 5 bases from V and 0 bases from J, with 11 bases between. Germline loops: CDR1 SGHAT, CDR2 FQNNGV. This CDR3 is CASSAGAGSYEQYF. In DNA form, the CDR3 reads TGTGCCAGCAGCGCAGGGGCAGGCTCCTACGAGCAGTACTTC. Full variable domain (remainder filled in from reference TRBV11-2 and TRBJ2-7): EAGVAQSPRYKIIEKRQSVAFWCNPISGHATLYWYQQILGQGPKLLIQFQNNGVVDDSQLPKDRFSAERLKGVDSTLKIQPAKLEDSAVYLCASSAGAGSYEQYFGPGTRLTVT.

The chain has TRBV2 and TRBJ1-2; no clear D gene. Germline V CDR1 and CDR2: SNHLY, FYNNEI. This CDR3 region has 14 residues. Trimming took 2 bases from V and 4 from J, leaving 11 bases between them. CDR3 in DNA: TGTGCCAGCAGTGAACTGGGCACCGGCTATGGCTACACCTTC. Encoded protein: CASSELGTGYGYTF. The full variable domain, rest sourced from reference TRBV2 and TRBJ1-2, is EPEVTQTPSHQVTQMGQEVILRCVPISNHLYFYWYRQILGQKVEFLVSFYNNEISEKSEIFDDQFSVERPDGSNFTLKIRSTKLEDSAMYFCASSELGTGYGYTFGSGTRLTVV.

As for this clonotype: One end of the junction varies from germline; a read error may be responsible. The chain recombines TRBV19 with TRBJ1-1, with D unclear. CDR1 LNHDA and CDR2 SQIVND come from the germline V gene (reference sequence). The CDR3 spans 11 residues. This CDR3 is CASTYGQEGFF. The CDR3, as DNA: TGTGCCAGTACCTACGGCCAGGAAGGTTTCTTT. Together with reference TRBV19 and TRBJ1-1, the CDR3 gives the full variable domain: DGGITQSPKYLFRKEGQNVTLSCEQNLNHDAMYWYRQDPGQGLRLIYYSQIVNDFQKGDIAEGYSVSREKKESFPLTVTSAQKNPTAFYLCASTYGQEGFFGQGTRLTVV.

The chain has TRBV5-6 and TRBJ2-3, with 9 nucleotides matching TRBD1. The CDR3 is 15 residues long. After removal of 1 base from V and 5 bases from J, the junction contained 5 bases not matched to a gene. Per germline, CDR1 SGHDT and CDR2 YYEEEE. This CDR3 is CASSLNRGQGDTQYF. Written as DNA, the CDR3 is TGTGCCAGCAGCTTGAACAGGGGGCAGGGAGATACGCAGTATTTT.